The 18 T cell receptor beta chains in this list originate from one sample, sequenced in a study of identical twins. In TCRdb, the 5' RACE reads were re-called with MiXCR into one record per CDR3 protein. This sample has approximately 300,000 distinct CDR3 sequences; 8.5% to 9.5% occur once, and the top ten carry 6% to 8.5%. The sample was also reused in another study, on yellow fever vaccine responses in identical twins.

Material for sequencing was CD8+ T cells sorted from blood. Every receptor here comes from a woman aged 18-29 years in good health.

The V and J genes are TRBV3-1 and TRBJ2-7; a possible D gene is TRBD1 (7 bases). V was shortened by 1 base and J by 6 bases, with 31 bases between the two germline ends. Germline V CDR1 and CDR2: LGHDT, YNNKEL (reference sequence). The length of the CDR3 is 20 residues. The CDR3 here is CASSQARQGGFGVATGEQYF. Written as DNA, the CDR3 is TGTGCCAGCAGCCAAGCCCGACAGGGAGGCTTCGGGGTCGCTACGGGCGAGCAGTACTTC.

The chain is built from TRBV6-2 or TRBV6-3 and TRBJ1-1; 8 positions match TRBD1. The CDR3 is 14 amino acids. The V and J ends lost 6 bases and 4 bases, in that order; junction bases with no gene match: 7. Germline V CDR1 and CDR2: MNHEY, SVGEGT. In nucleotides, the CDR3 is TGTGCCAGCAGGCCCACAGGGGGGGTCACTGAAGCTTTCTTT. Translation gives CASRPTGGVTEAFF.

The table lists this clonotype with many counts. The chain employs TRBV10-3 and TRBJ2-7, with no clear D. The ends were cut back, 2 bases at V and 2 bases at J, with 7 bases in the middle. Germline V gives CDR1 ENHRY, CDR2 SYGVKD. This CDR3 contains 13 residues. DNA for the CDR3: TGTGCCATCAGTGAGGTCTCTACCTACGAGCAGTACTTC. It specifies CAISEVSTYEQYF.

This clonotype has only a few counts. This chain uses TRBV4-3 with TRBJ1-5, with D unresolved. CDR3 length: 15 residues. Trimming removed 0 bases from V and 6 bases from J, with 12 bases in between. Germline V lookup: CDR1 LGHNA, CDR2 YSLEER. The CDR3 is CASSQESGSGQPQHF. CDR3 nucleotides: TGCGCCAGCAGCCAAGAGTCGGGGTCGGGTCAGCCCCAGCATTTT.

This clonotype was seen a few times. The chain recombines TRBV6-5 with TRBJ1-5; 7 bases fit TRBD1. The germline V gene encodes CDR1 MNHEY and CDR2 SVGAGI. The V and J ends lost 1 base and 4 bases, in that order; junction bases with no gene match: 4. The CDR3 extends over 15 amino acids. CDR3: CASSYYRDRNQPQHF. The CDR3 nucleotides read TGTGCCAGCAGTTACTACCGGGACAGAAATCAGCCCCAGCATTTT.

The sample holds many counts of this clonotype. This chain connects TRBV6-1 to TRBJ2-1; 8 nucleotides match TRBD1. The V gene's germline CDR1 is MNHNS and CDR2 SASEGT. The J segment lost 8 bases and the V segment lost 4 bases, leaving 10 bases of the junction unmatched. The CDR3 extends over 15 amino acids. The CDR3 sequence is CASSVYRGSVYEQFF. Here the CDR3 DNA reads TGTGCCAGCAGTGTCTACAGGGGGTCAGTCTATGAGCAGTTCTTC.

This clonotype was found a few times. This chain connects TRBV7-2 to TRBJ2-7, with a possible D match to TRBD1 (6 bases). Germline assignment: CDR1 SGHTA and CDR2 FQGNSA. The V gene lost 4 bases and the J gene lost 6 bases, with 13 bases spanning the gap. The CDR3 is 13 amino acids. The CDR3 here is CASSSTGNREQYF. The CDR3 DNA reads as TGTGCCAGCAGCTCTACAGGGAACCGCGAGCAGTACTTC.

A remark on this clonotype: A much larger clonotype is one base distant, so this may be a read error. The rearrangement links TRBV5-1 to TRBJ2-5, with 8 bases matching TRBD1. The germline CDR1 and CDR2 sequences are SGHRS and YFSETQ. The CDR3 has 16 residues. Trimming at V came to 5 bases and at J to 4 bases, leaving 13 bases not matched to a gene. The CDR3 sequence: CASRLKRRGLGETQYF. As DNA, the CDR3 is TGCGCCAGCAGACTGAAACGCAGGGGGCTAGGAGAGACCCAGTACTTC.

This chain links TRBV5-6 with TRBJ2-7, with D hard to call. The V gene's germline CDR1 is SGHDT and CDR2 YYEEEE. The CDR3 sequence is 12 residues long. Deletions cut 2 bases from V and 5 bases from J, with 8 bases between. The DNA for the CDR3 is TGTGCCAGCAGCTTCGGGTATGACGAGCAGTACTTC. Protein: CASSFGYDEQYF.

This clonotype was found a few times. The V gene is TRBV28, the J gene TRBJ2-7; TRBD2 agrees at 7 bases. J lost 4 bases, V lost 5 bases, and 8 bases had no gene match. Germline CDR1 is MDHEN and CDR2 is SYDVKM. The CDR3 is 14 amino acids. For the CDR3, the DNA is TGTGCCAGCAGTGCGGAATGGCGGGAGTACGAGCAGTACTTC. The encoded protein is CASSAEWREYEQYF.

The V gene is TRBV21-1, the J gene TRBJ1-4; the table calls TRBD1, which could not be checked here. TRBV21-1 is noted as a pseudogene. This CDR3 comprises 13 residues. The CDR3 region has the DNA TGTGCCAGCAGCAAACCCCCTCGGGAAAAACTGTTTTTT. This gives the protein CASSKPPREKLFF.

This clonotype occurred a few times. The chain's CDR3 is CASSPRGGHSDEQYF. Written as DNA, the CDR3 is TGTGCCAGCAGTCCCCGTGGGGGGCATAGCGACGAGCAGTACTTC. The chain recombines TRBV7-9 with TRBJ2-7; D might be TRBD1 or TRBD2, each matching 6 bases. The CDR3 has 15 residues. In germline, CDR1 is SEHNR, CDR2 FQNEAQ (reference sequence). The V and J ends lost 6 bases and 5 bases respectively, with 20 bases between them.

The rearrangement joins TRBV2 to TRBJ2-7, with TRBD2 matching 11 bases. From germline, CDR1 is SNHLY and CDR2 FYNNEI. V shed 7 bases and J 3 bases; nucleotides not matched to a gene: 5. The CDR3 spans 14 residues. The CDR3 loop reads CASKTSGSYYEQYF. The CDR3 bases are TGTGCCAGCAAAACTAGCGGGAGCTACTACGAGCAGTACTTC.

This clonotype was seen many times. The chain has TRBV29-1 and TRBJ2-1; 11 bases agree with TRBD2. Germline V gene data show CDR1 as SQVTM and CDR2 as ANQGSEA. V lost 7 bases to trimming and J lost 2 bases; unmatched junction nucleotides: 1. The CDR3 is 13 amino acids. CDR3 protein: CSETSGTYNEQFF. CDR3 nucleotides: TGCAGCGAGACTAGCGGGACCTACAATGAGCAGTTCTTC.

This clonotype has just a few counts. The conserved final phenylalanine or tryptophan is absent from the CDR3, which likely points to a read error. No DNA is shown, since the ends of the CDR3 on it are uncertain; the CDR3 is the one TCRdb lists. The rearrangement links TRBV2 to TRBJ2-1; the D call in the table, TRBD2, was not verified against the DNA. The CDR3 region is 10 residues in length, termini included. CDR1 is SNHLY, CDR2 FYNNEI, per germline. CDR3 residues: CASSGLALLV.

At least ten counts were recorded for this clonotype. This CDR3 reads CASSAFLYEQYF. In DNA form, the CDR3 reads TGTGCCAGCAGTGCGTTTTTGTACGAGCAGTACTTC. The V gene is TRBV12-3 or TRBV12-4, the J gene TRBJ2-7; D is uncertain. The CDR3 extends over 12 amino acids. The ends were cut back, 5 bases at V and 4 bases at J, with 9 bases in the middle.

This clonotype has just a few counts. The chain couples TRBV9 to TRBJ2-6; D is undetermined. CDR1 is SGDLS, CDR2 YYNGEE, per germline. Trimming cost V 1 base and J 0 bases, with 14 bases left between them. The CDR3 is 18 amino acids. The CDR3 bases are TGTGCCAGCAGCGTATTTCGGATCCGAGACTCTGGGGCCAACGTCCTGACTTTC. The encoded protein is CASSVFRIRDSGANVLTF.

The chain employs TRBV2 and TRBJ2-5; TRBD2 aligns across 7 bases. V was clipped by 6 bases and J by 5 bases; unmatched bases: 15. The CDR3 is 16 amino acids. Per germline, CDR1 SNHLY and CDR2 FYNNEI. Here the CDR3 reads CASSPGAGAPRETQYF. Here the CDR3 DNA reads TGTGCCAGCAGCCCTGGGGCGGGAGCCCCTCGGGAGACCCAGTACTTC.